The 23 T cell receptor beta chains in this list originate from one sample, sequenced in a study of blood T cell repertoires in COVID-19. The method was immunoSEQ multiplex PCR; TCRdb's version includes in-frame clones alone and lacks a portion of them. This sample has approximately 360,000 clones, with 89% found just once. Material: peripheral blood. The receptors shown here come from a man aged 40-49 years with acute or convalescent COVID-19.

This chain uses TRBV10-2 with TRBJ1-1, with D possibly being TRBD1 (6 bases). CDR1 WSHSY and CDR2 SAAADI come from the germline V gene. V dropped 7 bases and J dropped 3 bases, with 15 bases sitting between them. The CDR3 is made up of 14 amino acids. The CDR3 DNA is TGCGCCAGCACAAACAGGGCGAGGGACACTGAAGCTTTCTTT. Translation: CASTNRARDTEAFF.

This clone was seen only once. The chain employs TRBV5-4 and TRBJ2-7; 12 bases match TRBD1. The V gene's germline CDR1 is SGHNT and CDR2 YYREEE (reference sequence). This CDR3 spans 15 amino acids. Trimming at V came to 3 bases and at J to 5 bases, leaving 6 bases not matched to a gene. The CDR3 DNA reads as TGTGCCAGCAGCTCTGGCCGGGACAGGGGGCACGAGCAGTACTTC. It specifies CASSSGRDRGHEQYF. Together with reference TRBV5-4 and TRBJ2-7, the CDR3 gives the full variable domain: ETGVTQSPTHLIKTRGQQVTLRCSSQSGHNTVSWYQQALGQGPQFIFQYYREEENGRGNFPPRFSGLQFPNYSSELNVNALELDDSALYLCASSSGRDRGHEQYFGPGTRLTVT.

The chain is built from TRBV10-3 and TRBJ2-2; the match to TRBD1 covers 8 bases. The CDR3 is made up of 16 amino acids. V gave up 7 bases and J gave up 0 bases; unmatched junction bases: 7. Germline CDR1 is ENHRY and CDR2 is SYGVKD. The CDR3 loop is CAITAGQGTNTGELFF. The DNA of the CDR3 is TGTGCCATCACCGCCGGACAGGGAACGAACACCGGGGAGCTGTTTTTT.

The chain is built from TRBV7-9 and TRBJ2-3; 10 bases fit TRBD2. Germline CDR1 is SEHNR and CDR2 is FQNEAQ (reference sequence). The CDR3 is made up of 17 amino acids. Trimming removed 3 bases from V and 0 bases from J; junction bases left unmatched: 6. In DNA, the CDR3 is TGTGCCAGCAGCTTGGCTAGCGGGGGTGCTAGCACAGATACGCAGTATTTT. Its translation: CASSLASGGASTDTQYF. Looking up the rest from reference TRBV7-9 and TRBJ2-3 gives the full variable domain: DTGVSQNPRHKITKRGQNVTFRCDPISEHNRLYWYRQTLGQGPEFLTYFQNEAQLEKSRLLSDRFSAERPKGSFSTLEIQRTEQGDSAMYLCASSLASGGASTDTQYFGPGTRLTVL.

CDR3 nucleotide sequence: TGCAGCGTGGGGACACTCGCCACAGATACGCAGTATTTT. Translation: CSVGTLATDTQYF. This chain joins TRBV29-1 and TRBJ2-3, with D tentatively TRBD1 (6 bases). The V gene lost 6 bases and the J gene lost 2 bases, with 12 bases spanning the gap. Germline CDR1 is SQVTM and CDR2 is ANQGSEA. There are 13 residues in the CDR3.

V and J are TRBV10-3 and TRBJ1-5; D is ambiguous. This CDR3 has 13 residues. V was pared by 7 bases and J by 5 bases, with 12 bases between. CDR1 is ENHRY and CDR2 is SYGVKD in the germline V gene. CDR3 bases: TGTGCCATCACCGCGGGAGGCGATCAGCCCCAGCATTTT. Residues: CAITAGGDQPQHF.

The DNA of the CDR3 is TGTGCCAGCAGCTTGGCGGCAGGGTCCTACAATGAGCAGTTCTTC. This codes for CASSLAAGSYNEQFF. The rearrangement joins TRBV7-3 to TRBJ2-1, with a tentative D call TRBD1 (5 bases). Trimming left V 3 bases short and J 1 base short, with 10 bases between. Germline V lookup: CDR1 SGHTA, CDR2 FQGTGA. The CDR3 has 15 amino acids.

This chain uses TRBV19 with TRBJ2-7; D is perhaps TRBD2 (5 bases). Germline CDR1 and CDR2: LNHDA and SQIVND (reference sequence). V was trimmed by 7 bases and J by 1 base, leaving 20 bases between them. This CDR3 is 16 amino acids long. The CDR3 nucleotides are TGTGCCAGTACCCGGGGTCCTCGAGTCGGGTCCTACGAGCAGTACTTC. The encoded protein is CASTRGPRVGSYEQYF.

The gene calls are TRBV13 and TRBJ2-1; TRBD2 matches at 8 bases. This CDR3 is 14 amino acids long. Trimming at V came to 6 bases and at J to 8 bases, leaving 9 bases not matched to a gene. Germline CDR1 PRHDT, CDR2 FYEKMQ (reference sequence). CDR3 in amino acids: CASSHKGAGDEQFF. CDR3 bases: TGTGCCAGCAGTCACAAGGGAGCGGGAGATGAGCAGTTCTTC.

J is TRBJ1-2 and V is TRBV7-3; 8 bases match TRBD1. The V gene end was trimmed by 5 bases and the J gene end by 3 bases; junction bases not matched to a gene: 8. The CDR3 is 15 amino acids. In germline, CDR1 is SGHTA, CDR2 FQGTGA. The CDR3 is CASSLFRGHDYGYTF. The CDR3 coding sequence is TGTGCCAGCAGCCTCTTCAGGGGGCATGACTATGGCTACACCTTC.

This clone was found once. The rearrangement links TRBV5-1 to TRBJ2-7, with TRBD1 as a possible D gene (6 bases). The CDR3 is 15 amino acids. V was clipped by 0 bases and J by 2 bases, with 12 bases between them. Germline V gene data show CDR1 as SGHRS and CDR2 as YFSETQ. Here the CDR3 reads CASSLDPDSAYEQYF. Here the CDR3 DNA reads TGCGCCAGCAGCTTGGACCCGGACAGCGCCTACGAGCAGTACTTC.

This clone appeared once. Other DNA sequences in the same sample also yield this CDR3. The genes are TRBV6-5 and TRBJ2-7, with 8 positions matching TRBD2. Germline values: CDR1 MNHEY, CDR2 SVGAGI. This CDR3 is built from 11 residues. The V and J ends lost 7 bases and 4 bases, in that order; junction bases with no gene match: 0. CDR3 loop: CASTGGYEQYF. The CDR3 region has the DNA TGTGCCAGCACGGGGGGGTACGAGCAGTACTTC.

J is TRBJ2-7 and V is TRBV30; maybe TRBD1 (6 bases). Trimming cost V 0 bases and J 4 bases, with 7 bases left between them. The CDR3 runs 12 residues. The germline gives CDR1 GTSNPN, CDR2 SVGIG (reference sequence). The CDR3 protein is CAWSVQGYEQYF. Written as DNA, the CDR3 is TGTGCCTGGAGTGTACAGGGTTACGAGCAGTACTTC.

The chain couples TRBV18 to TRBJ2-7, with D perhaps TRBD2 (5 bases). CDR1 and CDR2 from the germline V gene are KGHSH and LQKENI. The V end lost 2 bases, the J end lost 4 bases, and 15 bases lay between the germline ends. The CDR3 contains 15 residues. CDR3 coding DNA: TGTGCCAGCTCACCAGCCGGACTCGATGATTACGAGCAGTACTTC. Residues: CASSPAGLDDYEQYF.

The chain employs TRBV5-1 and TRBJ2-7; 9 bases agree with TRBD1. The CDR3 spans 16 residues. Germline loops: CDR1 SGHRS, CDR2 YFSETQ. V lost 2 bases and J lost 2; bases outside the gene matches: 8. The CDR3 coding sequence is TGCGCCAGCAGCTTAATTTCGGGGACAGGGCCCTACGAGCAGTACTTC. Amino acid sequence: CASSLISGTGPYEQYF. Complete variable domain (other parts from reference TRBV5-1 and TRBJ2-7): KAGVTQTPRYLIKTRGQQVTLSCSPISGHRSVSWYQQTPGQGLQFLFEYFSETQRNKGNFPGRFSGRQFSNSRSEMNVSTLELGDSALYLCASSLISGTGPYEQYFGPGTRLTVT.

The chain combines TRBV5-1 with TRBJ1-6; 8 nucleotides agree with TRBD1. The junction had 6 bases not matched to a gene; V was cut back by 0 bases and J by 7 bases. The germline gives CDR1 SGHRS, CDR2 YFSETQ. The CDR3 is 16 amino acids. CDR3 in amino acids: CASSLVQGQANSPLHF. The DNA of the CDR3 is TGCGCCAGCAGCTTGGTTCAGGGACAGGCCAATTCACCCCTCCACTTT.

J is TRBJ2-2 and V is TRBV21-1; the table calls TRBD2, which could not be checked here. TRBV21-1 is listed as a pseudogene. The CDR3 covers 19 residues. The CDR3 DNA reads TGTGCCAGCAGCGCAAGGACTAGCGGAAAACCTCGTAGCACCGGGGAGCTGTTTTTT. Protein sequence: CASSARTSGKPRSTGELFF.

The J gene is TRBJ2-3, the V gene TRBV4-3, with 10 bases matching TRBD1. CDR3 size: 15 residues. CDR1 LGHNA and CDR2 YSLEER come from the germline V gene. The ends lost 1 base at V and 8 bases at J; junction bases unmatched: 6. The CDR3 DNA reads as TGCGCCAGCAGCCAAGGACAGGGGGCGTATGGTACGCAGTATTTT. This codes for CASSQGQGAYGTQYF.

This clone was detected once. The chain is built from TRBV28 and TRBJ1-2; TRBD1 might be the D (5 bases). Looked up from germline, CDR1 is MDHEN and CDR2 is SYDVKM. Between the trimmed V and J ends, which lost 5 bases and 11 bases, there was a span of 18 bases. The CDR3 runs to 13 residues. The CDR3 nucleotides read TGTGCCAGCAGTCCGACGGGCGGCAGGGAATACACCTTC. Its protein product is CASSPTGGREYTF.

The gene calls are TRBV28 and TRBJ1-4; 8 bases are shared with TRBD1. The CDR3 loop spans 16 amino acids. The V gene end was trimmed by 6 bases and the J gene end by 6 bases; junction bases not matched to a gene: 12. CDR1 is MDHEN and CDR2 is SYDVKM in the germline V gene. CDR3 sequence (DNA): TGTGCCAGCAGCCTACTTATCACAGGGGGGGATGAAAAACTGTTTTTT. Its translation: CASSLLITGGDEKLFF.

The rearrangement links TRBV7-8 to TRBJ2-7; no definite D call. V was clipped by 8 bases and J by 5 bases, with 16 bases between them. This CDR3 is built from 13 residues. CDR1 is SGHVS and CDR2 is FQNEAQ in the germline V gene. The CDR3, as DNA: TGTGCCAGCGGCCGCCCTACCGTGAACGAGCAGTACTTC. As protein: CASGRPTVNEQYF.

The rearrangement uses TRBV27 and TRBJ2-1; 7 bases line up with TRBD1. CDR1 and CDR2 from the germline V gene are MNHEY and SMNVEV (reference sequence). Trimming removed 0 bases from V and 6 bases from J; junction bases left unmatched: 5. The CDR3 length is 15 residues. The DNA of the CDR3 is TGTGCCAGCAGTTTATCGACAGGGTTGGTCAATGAGCAGTTCTTC. It translates to CASSLSTGLVNEQFF.

The chain is built from TRBV4-1 and TRBJ2-2; tentatively, D is TRBD1 (5 bases). Germline lookup yields CDR1 MGHRA and CDR2 YSYEKL. This CDR3 region has 16 residues. V was clipped by 4 bases and J by 2 bases, with 14 bases between them. CDR3 loop: CASSPGKGVNTGELFF. The CDR3 nucleotides read TGCGCCAGCAGCCCTGGCAAAGGGGTCAACACCGGGGAGCTGTTTTTT.